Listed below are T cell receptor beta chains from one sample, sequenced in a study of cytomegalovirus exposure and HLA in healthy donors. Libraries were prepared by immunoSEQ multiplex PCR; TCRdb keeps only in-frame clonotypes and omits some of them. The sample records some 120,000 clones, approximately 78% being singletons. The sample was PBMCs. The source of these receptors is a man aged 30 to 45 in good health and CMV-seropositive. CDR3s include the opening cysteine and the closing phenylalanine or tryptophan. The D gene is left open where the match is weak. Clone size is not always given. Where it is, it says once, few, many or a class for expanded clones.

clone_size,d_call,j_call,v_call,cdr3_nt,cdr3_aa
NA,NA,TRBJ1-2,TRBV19,TGTGCCAGTAGCGATACAGGGTGGAGGGGCTACACCTTC,CASSDTGWRGYTF
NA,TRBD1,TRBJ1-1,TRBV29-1,TGCAGCGCATCAGGGGGCAGGGCGAGTTTCACTGAAGCTTTCTTT,CSASGGRASFTEAFF
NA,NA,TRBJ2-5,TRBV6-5,TGTGCCAGCAGTTTCGAGGACCAAGAGACCCAGTACTTC,CASSFEDQETQYF
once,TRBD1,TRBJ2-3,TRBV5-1,TGCGCCAGCAGCTCCTCCGGGACAGCCACCATGCAGTATTTT,CASSSSGTATMQYF
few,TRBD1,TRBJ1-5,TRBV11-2,TGTGCCAGCAGCTTATCCGGGACAGGGGGTCAGCCCCAGCATTTT,CASSLSGTGGQPQHF
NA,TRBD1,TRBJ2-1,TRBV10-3,TGTGCCATCAGTGTAGGAGGGACAGGGACCTACAATGAGCAGTTCTTC,CAISVGGTGTYNEQFF
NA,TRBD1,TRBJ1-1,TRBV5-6,TGTGCCAGCAGCTTAAAGGGGGCTTATATGAACACTGAAGCTTTCTTT,CASSLKGAYMNTEAFF
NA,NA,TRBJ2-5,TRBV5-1,TGCGCCAGCCGTCTTTGGTTAGACCAAGAGACCCAGTACTTC,CASRLWLDQETQYF
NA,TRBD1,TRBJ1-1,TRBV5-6,TGTGCCAGCAGCTCAACCGGGACAGGGGCGATCACTGAAGCTTTCTTT,CASSSTGTGAITEAFF
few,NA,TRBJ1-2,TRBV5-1,TGCGCCAGCAGCACAGAAAAGGGGGGCTACACCTTC,CASSTEKGGYTF
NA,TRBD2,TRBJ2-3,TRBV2,TGTGCCAGCAGTGACGTAGCGGGGGGGGGTGATACGCAGTATTTT,CASSDVAGGGDTQYF
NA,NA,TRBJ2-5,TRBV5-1,TGCGCCAGCAGCTTGGGAAACAGGCAAGAGACCCAGTACTTC,CASSLGNRQETQYF
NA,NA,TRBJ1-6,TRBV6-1,TGTGCCAGCACCCGGGCCAGAGGGCTGGAATCACCCCTCCACTTT,CASTRARGLESPLHF
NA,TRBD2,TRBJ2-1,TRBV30,TGTGCCTGGAGGCGGGGGTCTTACAATGAGCAGTTCTTC,CAWRRGSYNEQFF
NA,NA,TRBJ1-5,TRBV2,TGTGCCAGCAGTTCGGACTTGGGTCAGCCCCAGCATTTT,CASSSDLGQPQHF
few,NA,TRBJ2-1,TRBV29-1,TGCGGTCTTGGCGGTCCGTATGAGCAGTTCTTC,CGLGGPYEQFF
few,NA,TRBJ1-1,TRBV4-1,TGCGCCAGCAGCCAAAGAATCCCGACAGGAAAGAACACTGAAGCTTTCTTT,CASSQRIPTGKNTEAFF
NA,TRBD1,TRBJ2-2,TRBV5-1,TGCGCCAGCAGTGACCTTCACCAGGCCCGACAGGGGTCCAACACCGGGGAGCTGTTTTTT,CASSDLHQARQGSNTGELFF
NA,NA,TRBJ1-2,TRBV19,TGTGCCAGTAGGGGAGGGGGCTATGGCTACACCTTC,CASRGGGYGYTF
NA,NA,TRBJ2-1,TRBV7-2,TGTGCCAGCAGCCCGTACAATGAGCAGTTCTTC,CASSPYNEQFF
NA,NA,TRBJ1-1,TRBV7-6,TGTGCCAGCAGCCTAGGACAGAACACTGAAGCTTTCTTT,CASSLGQNTEAFF
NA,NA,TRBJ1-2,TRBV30,TGTGCCTGGAGAGCGAATGGCTACACCTTC,CAWRANGYTF
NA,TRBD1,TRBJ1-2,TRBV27,TGTGCCAGCAGCCAGGGGGCAATTTATGGCTACACCTTC,CASSQGAIYGYTF
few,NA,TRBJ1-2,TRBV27,TGTGCCAGCAGTTTTGGGGCTGCCTATGGCTACACCTTC,CASSFGAAYGYTF
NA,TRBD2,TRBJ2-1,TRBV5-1,TGCGCCAGCAGCTCCGCCGGGACTAGAGAAGAAGAGCAGTTCTTC,CASSSAGTREEEQFF
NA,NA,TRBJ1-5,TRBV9,TGTGCCAGCACCACTGGGGCGGGGGATCAGCCCCAGCATTTT,CASTTGAGDQPQHF
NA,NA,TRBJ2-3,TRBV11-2,TGTGCCAGCAGCTTAGTCCCAGGGTCCTTTGCAGATACGCAGTATTTT,CASSLVPGSFADTQYF
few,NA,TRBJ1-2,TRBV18,TGTGCCAGCTCACCTGACAGTAACTATGGCTACACCTTC,CASSPDSNYGYTF
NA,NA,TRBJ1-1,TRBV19,TGTGCCAGTAGTATAAGAAGGGGAGGACGGGCTGAAGCTTTCTTT,CASSIRRGGRAEAFF
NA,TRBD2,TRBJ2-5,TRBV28,TGTGCCAGCAGTTTACGTCGGGCTAGCGGGGGGGCGGGAGAGACCCAGTACTTC,CASSLRRASGGAGETQYF
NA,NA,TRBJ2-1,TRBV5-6,TGTGCCAGCAGTCAAAGTGACCAGCGTCCACTCTTC,CASSQSDQRPLF
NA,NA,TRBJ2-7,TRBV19,TGTGCCAGTAGCCGTCGAGCCGAATCTTCCTACGAGCAGTACTTC,CASSRRAESSYEQYF
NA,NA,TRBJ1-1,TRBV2,TGTGCCAGCAGTGAAGCAGGTTTACGAAGCGATGAAGCTTTCTTT,CASSEAGLRSDEAFF
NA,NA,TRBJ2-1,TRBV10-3,TGTGCCATCAGTGAGTCAAGAGTTCTCGATGAGCAGTTCTTC,CAISESRVLDEQFF
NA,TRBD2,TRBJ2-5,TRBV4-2,TGTGCCAGCAGCCAAGGACCTCTGGCGGGGGGGCAAGAGACCCAGTACTTC,CASSQGPLAGGQETQYF
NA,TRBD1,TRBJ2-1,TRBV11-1,TGTGCCAGCAGCTTCGGACAGGGGGCATACAATGAGCAGTTCTTC,CASSFGQGAYNEQFF
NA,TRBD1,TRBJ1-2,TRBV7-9,TGTGCCAGCAGCCCGACAGGGGTTAACTATGGCTACACCTTC,CASSPTGVNYGYTF
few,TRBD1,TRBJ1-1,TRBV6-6,TGTGCCAGCAGTCGGCCCACGGACAGGCGGAACCCAGAAGCTTTCTTT,CASSRPTDRRNPEAFF
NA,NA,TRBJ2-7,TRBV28,TGTGCCAGCAGTTTAGATGCAGGGCCTGTCTCCGAGCAGTACTTC,CASSLDAGPVSEQYF
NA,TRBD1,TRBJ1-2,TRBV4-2,TGTGCCAGCAGCCAAGACCCGGGACAGATCTATGGCTACACCTTC,CASSQDPGQIYGYTF
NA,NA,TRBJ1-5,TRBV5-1,TGCGCCAGCAGTTTCGGTACGGGACAGCCCCAGCATTTT,CASSFGTGQPQHF
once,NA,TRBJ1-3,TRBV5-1,TGCGCCAGCAGCTCGGGACAAACGGGAAACACCATATATTTT,CASSSGQTGNTIYF
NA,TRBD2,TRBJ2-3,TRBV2,TGTGCCAGCACGCTAGCGGGAGCAGATACGCAGTATTTT,CASTLAGADTQYF
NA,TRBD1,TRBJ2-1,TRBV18,TGTGCCAGCTCACTCACAGGGGGCCCCCCCAATGAGCAGTTCTTC,CASSLTGGPPNEQFF
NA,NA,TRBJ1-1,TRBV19,TGTGCCAGTTCCCCCCCGTGGGGACAGAACACTGAAGCTTTCTTT,CASSPPWGQNTEAFF
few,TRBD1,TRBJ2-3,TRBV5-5,TGTGCCAGCAACTCCGGACAGGGGGCAAGGGATACGCAGTATTTT,CASNSGQGARDTQYF
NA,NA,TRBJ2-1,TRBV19,TGTGCCAGTAGTATACGGGACACTTACAATGAGCAGTTCTTC,CASSIRDTYNEQFF
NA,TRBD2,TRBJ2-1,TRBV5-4,TGTGCCAGCACCTCCCTGGCGGGGGGACGCAATGAGCAGTTCTTC,CASTSLAGGRNEQFF
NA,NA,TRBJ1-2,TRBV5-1,TGCGCCAGCAGCTTGGCCCCCGCAGGGAACTATGGCTACACCTTC,CASSLAPAGNYGYTF
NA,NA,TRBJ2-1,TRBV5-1,TGCGCCAGCAGCTTGGATTTAGCGGCTAGCTCCTACAATGAGCAGTTCTTC,CASSLDLAASSYNEQFF
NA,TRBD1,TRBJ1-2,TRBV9,TGTGCCAGCAGCGGGTGGACAGGGGGGGATGGCTACACCTTC,CASSGWTGGDGYTF
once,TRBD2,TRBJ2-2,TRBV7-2,TGTGCCAGCAGCCGAGCGGGAGGGCCCGGCGGGGAGCTGTTTTTT,CASSRAGGPGGELFF
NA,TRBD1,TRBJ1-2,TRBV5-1,TGCGCCAGCAGCTACGGACAGGACTATGGCTACACCTTC,CASSYGQDYGYTF
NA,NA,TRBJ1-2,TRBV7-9,TGTGCCAGCAGATCACGCGGGAACTATGGCTACACCTTC,CASRSRGNYGYTF
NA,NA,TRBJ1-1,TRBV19,TGTGCCAGTAGCTCGACTTATTTCCAGGACAGGAACACTGAAGCTTTCTTT,CASSSTYFQDRNTEAFF
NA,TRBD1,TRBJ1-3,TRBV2,TGTGCCAGCAGTGAAGGGACAGGGTCTGGAAACACCATATATTTT,CASSEGTGSGNTIYF
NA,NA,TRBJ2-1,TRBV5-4,TGTGCCAGCAGCACTCCAACAGGGCGTCTTTTCTTC,CASSTPTGRLFF
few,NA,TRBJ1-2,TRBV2,TGTGCCAGCAGTGGACAGATTTATGGCTACACCTTC,CASSGQIYGYTF